This T cell receptor beta chain was identified during a study of blood T cell repertoires in COVID-19. The overall study: COVID-19 samples collected from the United States, Italy and Spain covered acute and convalescent phases. Nucleic acid was either cDNA or gDNA, and it came from T cells, B-cell-depleted T cells, or PBMCs.

CDR1 SQVTM and CDR2 ANQGSEA come from the germline V gene. V trimming: 0 bases; J trimming: 12 bases; junction bases outside the gene matches: 13. The CDR3 is made up of 16 amino acids. Repertoires were generated with immunoSEQ multiplex PCR, while TCRdb's copy carries only in-frame clones and drops some. Among around 330,000 clones listed, around 86% were seen once. The participants were between roughly 18 and 89 years old and came from roughly 25 US areas. Recovered participants had two consecutive negative NP/OP PCR tests, healthcare professional clearance, or symptom resolution. The specimen was PBMCs or T cells enriched from blood (not recorded which). The chain recombines TRBV29-1 with TRBJ2-1, with 11 positions matching TRBD2. The receptor's source is a man aged 60-69 years who had recovered from COVID-19. Here the CDR3 DNA reads TGCAGCGTTGAAGAGGGCCCGGGACTAGCGGTACAGGGGCAGTTCTTC. This encodes CSVEEGPGLAVQGQFF.